The 2 T cell receptor beta chains below were found in one sample sequenced in a study of blood T cell repertoires in COVID-19. TCRdb's table, derived via immunoSEQ multiplex PCR, lists solely in-frame clones and lacks some. The data contain approximately 13,000 clones, more than 65% of them singletons. Sequencing was carried out using peripheral blood. The receptors shown here come from a woman between 50 and 59 years old with active or convalescent COVID-19.

The V gene is TRBV7-9, the J gene TRBJ2-2; TRBD2 is a possible D gene (6 bases). This CDR3 has 15 residues. Germline V lookup: CDR1 SEHNR, CDR2 FQNEAQ (reference sequence). V was trimmed by 5 bases and J by 2 bases, leaving 12 bases between them. The CDR3 here is CASSDPAGNTGELFF. The CDR3 DNA reads TGTGCCAGCAGCGACCCGGCGGGAAACACCGGGGAGCTGTTTTTT.

This sequence joins TRBV18 and TRBJ1-6; no clear D gene. The V end was cut by 5 bases, the J end by 1 base, with 21 bases between. The CDR3 loop spans 19 amino acids. Germline V CDR1 and CDR2: KGHSH, LQKENI. CDR3 in amino acids: CASSGIVPGGASYNSPLHF. Written as DNA, the CDR3 is TGTGCCAGCTCAGGTATTGTCCCCGGAGGTGCGTCCTATAATTCACCCCTCCACTTT.